The 8 T cell receptor beta chains in this list originate from one sample, sequenced in a study of cytomegalovirus exposure and HLA in healthy donors. The study ran its PCR with 60 Vbeta and 13 Jbeta primers. Profiling relied on immunoSEQ multiplex PCR, and the TCRdb table lists in-frame clones only, not all of them. The table shows 150,000 to 200,000 clones, with 82% occurring only once. The specimen was PBMCs. These receptors originate from a girl between 5 and 17 years old in good health and CMV-seropositive.

This rearrangement joins TRBV18 to TRBJ2-3; 7 bases align to TRBD2. The V gene's germline CDR1 is KGHSH and CDR2 LQKENI. The trim removed 3 bases at V and 6 bases at J, leaving 3 bases unmatched. There are 13 residues in the CDR3. Here the CDR3 DNA reads TGTGCCAGCTCACCCCCCGGGGGGGATACGCAGTATTTT. It yields the protein CASSPPGGDTQYF.

This chain uses TRBV2 with TRBJ1-5; no clear D gene. The CDR3 totals 14 residues. CDR1 and CDR2 (germline): SNHLY, FYNNEI. Trimming cost V 4 bases and J 8 bases, with 15 bases left between them. CDR3 nucleotides: TGTGCCAGCAGTGCCTACGGGTCCCCGGAGCCCCAGCATTTT. Translation gives CASSAYGSPEPQHF.

The rearrangement links TRBV7-6 to TRBJ2-1; TRBD2 matches 8 bases. After removal of 11 bases from V and 12 bases from J, the junction contained 3 bases not matched to a gene. CDR1 is SGHVS and CDR2 is FNYEAQ in the germline V gene. CDR3 length: 9 residues. This CDR3 is CARGGGQFF. Here the CDR3 DNA reads TGTGCCCGGGGGGGCGGGCAGTTCTTC. The entire variable domain, with the rest obtained from reference TRBV7-6 and TRBJ2-1, is as follows: GAGVSQSPRYKVTKRGQDVALRCDPISGHVSLYWYRQALGQGPEFLTYFNYEAQQDKSGLPNDRFSAERPEGSISTLTIQRTEQRDSAMYRCARGGGQFFGPGTRLTVL.

This chain uses TRBV7-3 with TRBJ2-1; TRBD1 might be the D (5 bases). Trimming took 4 bases from V and 6 from J, leaving 10 bases between them. This CDR3 has 13 amino acids. CDR1 SGHTA and CDR2 FQGTGA come from the germline V gene. CDR3: CASSSQVSNEQFF. The DNA for the CDR3 is TGTGCCAGCAGCTCACAGGTGAGCAATGAGCAGTTCTTC.

CDR3 loop: CASSIDPIGSVSTDTQYF. In DNA, the CDR3 is TGTGCCAGTAGTATAGATCCAATCGGGAGTGTTTCTACAGATACGCAGTATTTT. The chain is built from TRBV19 and TRBJ2-3, with D perhaps matching TRBD2 (6 bases). CDR3 length: 18 amino acids. With 0 bases removed from V and 3 bases from J, the gap between germline ends came to 19 bases. Germline V gives CDR1 LNHDA, CDR2 SQIVND (reference sequence).

This chain joins TRBV4-2 and TRBJ2-5; 8 bases agree with TRBD2. The CDR3 covers 18 residues. Germline CDR1 reads LGHNA; CDR2 reads YNFKEQ. V lost 1 base, J lost 3 bases, and 13 bases stayed unmatched. The CDR3 here is CASSQGSVAGGGEETQYF. The CDR3 DNA reads TGTGCCAGCAGCCAAGGGTCTGTCGCGGGGGGAGGAGAAGAGACCCAGTACTTC.

The chain has TRBV27 and TRBJ1-2; 8 bases line up with TRBD1. The J segment lost 4 bases and the V segment lost 6 bases, leaving 4 bases of the junction unmatched. CDR1 MNHEY and CDR2 SMNVEV come from the germline V gene (reference sequence). CDR3 length equals 13 residues. DNA for the CDR3: TGTGCCAGCAGAAGGGGACAGGCCTATGGCTACACCTTC. Protein product: CASRRGQAYGYTF.

The gene calls are TRBV7-2 and TRBJ1-2, with 7 bases matching TRBD1. This CDR3 spans 16 amino acids. CDR1 and CDR2 from the germline V gene are SGHTA and FQGNSA. V was pared by 3 bases and J by 4 bases, with 11 bases of the junction left unmatched. The CDR3 loop reads CASSLQRQGTIYGYTF. The CDR3, as DNA: TGTGCCAGCAGCTTGCAACGACAGGGAACCATCTATGGCTACACCTTC.